A single T cell receptor beta chain is shown here with its context. The sample originates from a study of control samples from healthy donors and cancer patients. CDR1 and CDR2 (germline): SGHRS, YFSETQ. The length of the CDR3 is 13 residues. Trimming removed 5 bases from V and 5 bases from J; junction bases left unmatched: 4. The repertoire was sequenced with immunoSEQ multiplex PCR; TCRdb's copy has only in-frame clones and lacks some. The table lists roughly 160,000 clones, about 86% of them singletons. This TCR was sampled from a woman aged 25 to 39 in good health. Sequenced sample: blood. This rearrangement joins TRBV5-1 to TRBJ1-1; 9 bases are shared with TRBD1. In DNA, the CDR3 is TGCGCCAGCAGGCGACAGGGGGTTACTGAAGCTTTCTTT. Amino acid sequence: CASRRQGVTEAFF.